This T cell receptor (beta chain) was captured by sequencing in a study of control samples from healthy donors and cancer patients. The V and J ends lost 5 bases and 7 bases respectively, with 17 bases between them. Germline V lookup: CDR1 SGHTA, CDR2 FQGNSA. The CDR3 has 14 residues. Assay used: immunoSEQ multiplex PCR; TCRdb lists only in-frame clones, some missing. The sample carries 200,000 to 250,000 clones, roughly 94% recorded once. Sequenced: blood. The clonotype was recovered from a man in his fifties or sixties in good health. The J gene is TRBJ1-2, the V gene TRBV7-2; D remains ambiguous. This CDR3 is CASSLGPPEGGYTF. The CDR3 DNA reads TGTGCCAGCAGCCTCGGACCGCCGGAAGGTGGCTACACCTTC.